This T cell receptor beta chain was observed in a study of T cell changes during pregnancy in multiple sclerosis. Germline V CDR1 and CDR2: SGHAT, FQNNGV. The V gene lost 0 bases and the J gene lost 6 bases, with 8 bases spanning the gap. CDR3 length: 14 amino acids. Profiled with immunoSEQ multiplex PCR; TCRdb holds only in-frame clones, not every one. This sample has tens of thousands of clones; 94% occur once, and the top ten carry just over 2.5%. Source: CD8+ T cells from peripheral blood mononuclear cells, taken after pregnancy. This TCR derives from a female donor with multiple sclerosis, enrolled in a pregnancy study. The V and J genes are TRBV11-2 and TRBJ2-2; TRBD1 is a possible D gene (6 bases). The CDR3 sequence: CASSLEGAAGELFF. The CDR3, as DNA: TGTGCCAGCAGCTTAGAGGGGGCGGCCGGGGAGCTGTTTTTT.